These 20 T cell receptor beta chains originate from one sample sequenced in a study of blood T cell repertoires in COVID-19. Measured with immunoSEQ multiplex PCR; TCRdb has only the in-frame clones, and not every one. The table lists under 250,000 clones, more than 70% of them singletons. The sequencing input was peripheral blood. The origin of the receptors is a woman in her twenties or thirties with COVID-19, enrolled during active disease.

The chain is built from TRBV6-5 and TRBJ1-2, with D possibly TRBD1 on 6 matching bases. This CDR3 contains 14 residues. V was shortened by 7 bases and J by 5 bases, with 17 bases between the two germline ends. From germline, CDR1 is MNHEY and CDR2 SVGAGI. In DNA, the CDR3 is TGTGCCAGCACCCAAGGGGGGGCCGGGTATGGCTACACCTTC. Its protein is CASTQGGAGYGYTF.

The chain couples TRBV13 to TRBJ2-1; 12 positions match TRBD2. J gave up 1 base and V 5 bases, and 15 bases lay outside the gene matches. Germline V gives CDR1 PRHDT, CDR2 FYEKMQ (reference sequence). The CDR3 loop spans 20 amino acids. CDR3 residues: CASSTRLRTSGMPSYNEQFF. The CDR3 bases are TGTGCCAGCAGCACCAGACTCCGGACTAGCGGGATGCCATCCTACAATGAGCAGTTCTTC.

The chain combines TRBV11-2 with TRBJ2-3; D is possibly TRBD2 (5 bases). The CDR3 length is 17 residues. Trimming took off 5 bases at V and 4 bases at J, with 22 bases between the two ends. Germline V gives CDR1 SGHAT, CDR2 FQNNGV. CDR3 region: CASSHSGLTREADTQYF. The CDR3 DNA reads as TGTGCCAGCAGCCATAGTGGGTTAACTAGGGAAGCAGATACGCAGTATTTT.

J is TRBJ1-3 and V is TRBV21-1; no DNA check was done on the table's D call, TRBD1. TRBV21-1 is given as a pseudogene. CDR3 length: 17 amino acids. The CDR3 protein is CASSYPGQQKSGNTIYF. DNA for the CDR3: TGTGCCAGCAGCTACCCGGGACAGCAAAAATCTGGAAACACCATATATTTT.

The chain employs TRBV11-3 and TRBJ2-1; 11 positions agree with TRBD2. The CDR3 runs 18 residues. Per germline, CDR1 SGHNT and CDR2 YENEEA. V lost 1 base to trimming and J lost 1 base; unmatched junction nucleotides: 6. The DNA for the CDR3 is TGTGCCAGCAGCTTAGTTTTACTAGCGGGAGAGTCCTACAATGAGCAGTTCTTC. Protein sequence: CASSLVLLAGESYNEQFF.

The genes are TRBV24-1 and TRBJ2-7; D might be TRBD2 (6 bases). This CDR3 spans 15 amino acids. Trimming cost V 0 bases and J 1 base, with 9 bases left between them. Germline V gene data show CDR1 as KGHDR and CDR2 as SFDVKD. The CDR3 sequence: CATSDLVGGSYEQYF. The CDR3 coding sequence is TGTGCCACCAGTGATTTGGTGGGGGGTTCCTACGAGCAGTACTTC.

The CDR3 nucleotides are TGTGCCAGCAGCTTAGGTCAGGGGACAGATACGCAGTATTTT. Amino acids: CASSLGQGTDTQYF. The rearrangement links TRBV13 to TRBJ2-3, with D possibly being TRBD1 (6 bases). The length of the CDR3 is 14 residues. In germline, CDR1 is PRHDT, CDR2 FYEKMQ (reference sequence). Trimming removed 0 bases from V and 3 bases from J, with 7 bases in between.

J is TRBJ2-2 and V is TRBV19; 8 positions match TRBD1. The CDR3 runs to 16 residues. CDR1 and CDR2 from the germline V gene are LNHDA and SQIVND (reference sequence). V gave up 4 bases and J gave up 1 base; unmatched junction bases: 5. Here the CDR3 DNA reads TGTGCCAGTAGTACCCTCGGGACAGGGAACACCGGGGAGCTGTTTTTT. Translation gives CASSTLGTGNTGELFF.

The chain recombines TRBV30 with TRBJ2-5, with 7 bases fitting TRBD1. Trimming took 7 bases from V and 4 from J; bases not matched to a gene: 6. The CDR3 is 12 residues long. Germline CDR1 reads GTSNPN; CDR2 reads SVGIG (reference sequence). CDR3 region: CAFNRGRETQYF. For the CDR3, the DNA is TGTGCCTTCAACAGGGGACGAGAGACCCAGTACTTC.

The rearrangement joins TRBV11-2 to TRBJ1-2; the match to TRBD1 covers 10 bases. Germline V gives CDR1 SGHAT, CDR2 FQNNGV. The CDR3 has 16 residues. V was pared by 5 bases and J by 4 bases, with 10 bases of the junction left unmatched. The CDR3 DNA reads as TGTGCCAGCAGCCCTCGGACAGGGGGTCGAGGCTATGGCTACACCTTC. Translation: CASSPRTGGRGYGYTF.

This clone appeared once. The chain is built from TRBV28 and TRBJ1-1; TRBD1 agrees at 9 bases. The CDR3 has 14 amino acids. Germline V gene data show CDR1 as MDHEN and CDR2 as SYDVKM. V lost 8 bases, J lost 1 base, and 5 bases stayed unmatched. Here the CDR3 reads CASGIQGANTEAFF. CDR3 sequence (DNA): TGTGCCAGCGGAATACAGGGGGCGAACACTGAAGCTTTCTTT.

This clone was picked up a small number of times. This rearrangement joins TRBV29-1 to TRBJ2-1, with TRBD2 matching 14 bases. Trimming at V came to 7 bases and at J to 7 bases, leaving 6 bases not matched to a gene. The CDR3 totals 14 residues. Per the germline V gene, CDR1 is SQVTM and CDR2 is ANQGSEA. This CDR3 is CSAGTSGSRNEQFF. The CDR3 coding sequence is TGCAGCGCCGGGACTAGCGGGAGTCGGAATGAGCAGTTCTTC.

V usage is TRBV5-6 and J usage is TRBJ2-7, with TRBD2 matching 7 bases. Germline V gives CDR1 SGHDT, CDR2 YYEEEE. Trimming removed 6 bases from V and 2 bases from J; junction bases left unmatched: 11. The CDR3 has 15 amino acids. The CDR3 loop is CASNLGGRPPYEQYF. CDR3 bases: TGTGCCAGCAATTTGGGGGGGAGGCCCCCCTACGAGCAGTACTTC.

This clone was counted between two and nine times. The chain employs TRBV14 and TRBJ2-5, with D possibly matching TRBD2 (7 bases). This CDR3 is 14 amino acids long. V was trimmed by 3 bases and J by 7 bases, leaving 15 bases between them. Germline V gives CDR1 SGHDN, CDR2 FVKESK. The CDR3: CASSQAGAPGTQYF. The CDR3 DNA reads as TGTGCCAGCAGCCAGGCGGGGGCCCCAGGGACCCAGTACTTC.

This clone was recorded once. This sequence joins TRBV19 and TRBJ1-2; D ambiguous. The CDR3 is made up of 14 amino acids. V lost 5 bases to trimming and J lost 8 bases, with 18 bases between them. Germline values: CDR1 LNHDA, CDR2 SQIVND (reference sequence). The CDR3 DNA follows: TGTGCCAGTAGTCCCCGAGGGAGGTCCGGAGGCTACACCTTC. It is translated as CASSPRGRSGGYTF.

The chain couples TRBV5-7 to TRBJ2-3; D perhaps matches TRBD2 (7 bases). TRBV5-7 is an ORF; its function is uncertain. The V and J ends lost 4 bases and 1 base respectively, with 16 bases between them. This CDR3 region has 16 residues. The CDR3 protein is CASSHMAGACTDTQYF. CDR3 DNA sequence: TGTGCCAGCAGCCACATGGCGGGGGCTTGCACAGATACGCAGTATTTT.

The chain carries TRBV18 and TRBJ2-7; TRBD1 agrees at 7 bases. The CDR3 sequence is 13 residues long. Germline values: CDR1 KGHSH, CDR2 LQKENI. V shed 6 bases and J 6 bases; nucleotides not matched to a gene: 8. CDR3 nucleotide sequence: TGTGCCAGCTCCCCTAGGTCAGGGGGCGAGCAGTACTTC. Its protein product is CASSPRSGGEQYF.

J is TRBJ1-5 and V is TRBV19; 7 bases map to TRBD1. The germline V gene has CDR1 LNHDA and CDR2 SQIVND (reference sequence). The junction had 14 bases not matched to a gene; V was cut back by 8 bases and J by 4 bases. The CDR3 totals 16 residues. CDR3 sequence (DNA): TGTGCCAGTGGCACCCCGGGACAGCGAAGAAATCAGCCCCAGCATTTT. The encoded protein is CASGTPGQRRNQPQHF. Full variable domain (outside the CDR3, taken from reference TRBV19 and TRBJ1-5): DGGITQSPKYLFRKEGQNVTLSCEQNLNHDAMYWYRQDPGQGLRLIYYSQIVNDFQKGDIAEGYSVSREKKESFPLTVTSAQKNPTAFYLCASGTPGQRRNQPQHFGDGTRLSIL.

The V gene is TRBV14, the J gene TRBJ1-2; D remains ambiguous. The CDR3 extends over 16 amino acids. Deletions cut 3 bases from V and 1 base from J, with 15 bases between. CDR1 and CDR2 from the germline V gene are SGHDN and FVKESK. This CDR3 is CASSQSLVSVNYGYTF. The DNA of the CDR3 is TGTGCCAGCAGCCAGTCTCTTGTCAGTGTTAACTATGGCTACACCTTC.

The chain uses TRBV10-3 and TRBJ2-7; 9 nucleotides agree with TRBD2. CDR1 and CDR2 from the germline V gene are ENHRY and SYGVKD. V lost 2 bases to trimming and J lost 4 bases; unmatched junction nucleotides: 15. The CDR3 runs 18 residues. This CDR3 reads CAISELAGQGPPRYEQYF. The CDR3 DNA reads TGTGCCATCAGTGAGCTAGCGGGGCAGGGTCCCCCCCGATACGAGCAGTACTTC.